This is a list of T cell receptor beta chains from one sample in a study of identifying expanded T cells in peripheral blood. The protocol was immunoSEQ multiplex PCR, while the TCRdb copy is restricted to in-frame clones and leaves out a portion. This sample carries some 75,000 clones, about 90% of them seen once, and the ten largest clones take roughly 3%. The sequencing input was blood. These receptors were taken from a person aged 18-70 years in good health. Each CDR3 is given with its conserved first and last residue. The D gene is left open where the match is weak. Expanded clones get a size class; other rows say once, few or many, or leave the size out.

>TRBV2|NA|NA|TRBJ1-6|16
TGTGCCAGCAGTGCGGGCCCCGGACAGAATAATTCACCCCTCCACTTT
CASSAGPGQNNSPLHF
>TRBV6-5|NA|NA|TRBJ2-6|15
TGTGCCAGCGGGGAGAGACCGACTGGGGCCAACGTCCTGACTTTC
CASGERPTGANVLTF
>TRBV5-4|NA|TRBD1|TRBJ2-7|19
TGTGCCAGCAGCTTTAGAGGATACAGGGGCGCGAGATTTGGCTACGAGCAGTACTTC
CASSFRGYRGARFGYEQYF
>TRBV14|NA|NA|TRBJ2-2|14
TGTGCCAGCAGCCAACACCAGGGAATCGGGGAGCTGTTTTTT
CASSQHQGIGELFF
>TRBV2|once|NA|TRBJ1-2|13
TGTGCCAGCAGTGAAGCGCTTACGCGGGGGTACACCTTC
CASSEALTRGYTF
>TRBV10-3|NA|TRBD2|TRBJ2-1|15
TGTGCCATCGGCCTAGCGGGAGAAAGGGTAAATGAGCAGTTCTTC
CAIGLAGERVNEQFF
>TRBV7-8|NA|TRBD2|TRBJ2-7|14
TGTGCCAGCAGCCCGGTAGCGGGAACCTACGAGCAGTACTTC
CASSPVAGTYEQYF
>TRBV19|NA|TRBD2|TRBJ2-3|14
TGTGCCAGTAGGTTAGCGGGGATCACAGATACGCAGTATTTT
CASRLAGITDTQYF
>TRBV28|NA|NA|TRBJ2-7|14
TGTGCCAGCAGTTTCCCGGGCCAAGCCTACGAGCAGTACTTC
CASSFPGQAYEQYF
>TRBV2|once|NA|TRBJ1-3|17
TGTGCCAGCAGTGGACCGGACTCCGCGCTCTCTGGAAACACCATATATTTT
CASSGPDSALSGNTIYF
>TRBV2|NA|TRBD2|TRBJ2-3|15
TGTGCCAGCAGTGAAGGGACTAGCGGGGCAGATACGCAGTATTTT
CASSEGTSGADTQYF
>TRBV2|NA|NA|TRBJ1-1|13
TGTGCCAGCAGTGGGGAGGTGAACACTGAAGCTTTCTTT
CASSGEVNTEAFF
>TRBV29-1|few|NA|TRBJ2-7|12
TGCAGCGTTGGTGGATCAGGATACGAGCAGTACTTC
CSVGGSGYEQYF
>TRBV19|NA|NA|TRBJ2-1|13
TGTGCCAGTAGTCCAACCCCGGGCTCAAACCAGTTCTTC
CASSPTPGSNQFF
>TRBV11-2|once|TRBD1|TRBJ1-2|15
TGTGCCAGCAGCTTAGGACAGGGGGCAAGTTATGGCTACACCTTC
CASSLGQGASYGYTF
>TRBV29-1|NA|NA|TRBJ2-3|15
TGCAGCGCTCCCGTACCGGGACGACACACAGATACGCAGTATTTT
CSAPVPGRHTDTQYF
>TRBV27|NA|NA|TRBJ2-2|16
TGTGCCAGCAGTTTAGTGGGGCGAGATTATACCGGGGAGCTGTTTTTT
CASSLVGRDYTGELFF
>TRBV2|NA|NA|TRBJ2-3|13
TGTGCCAGCAGGGGAACAGGGCAGGGTACGCAGTATTTT
CASRGTGQGTQYF
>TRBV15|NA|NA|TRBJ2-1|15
TGTGCCACCAGCAGAGGACAGATGAACCTTAATGAGCAGTTCTTC
CATSRGQMNLNEQFF
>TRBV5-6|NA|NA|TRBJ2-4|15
TGTGCCAGCAGCTTGGACGGCAGCCAAAAAAACATTCAGTACTTC
CASSLDGSQKNIQYF
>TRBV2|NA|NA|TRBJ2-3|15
TGTGCCAGCAGTGAGGCAGGGAGAGGCACAGATACGCAGTATTTT
CASSEAGRGTDTQYF
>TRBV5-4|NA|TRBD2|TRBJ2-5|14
TGTGCCAGCAGCTCGGGGGGGACCCAACAGACCCAGTACTTC
CASSSGGTQQTQYF
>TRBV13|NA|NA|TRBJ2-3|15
TGTGCCAGCAGCTCTCAGGGGATTTTGGCAGATACGCAGTATTTT
CASSSQGILADTQYF
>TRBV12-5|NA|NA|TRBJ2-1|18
TGTGCTAGTGGTTTGGTAAGGTGGGCGCGGGGTCATTACAATGAGCAGTTCTTC
CASGLVRWARGHYNEQFF
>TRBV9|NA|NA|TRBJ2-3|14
TGTGCCAGCAGCGTAACAGGGGGGGTAGATACGCAGTATTTT
CASSVTGGVDTQYF
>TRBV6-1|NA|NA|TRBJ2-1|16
TGTGCCAGCAGTGGCCGACAGGCTAGCTCCTACAATGAGCAGTTCTTC
CASSGRQASSYNEQFF
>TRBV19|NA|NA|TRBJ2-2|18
TGTGCCAGTAGTATAGATCTTGGGGCGGGCGCGAACACCGGGGAGCTGTTTTTT
CASSIDLGAGANTGELFF
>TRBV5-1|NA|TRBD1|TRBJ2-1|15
TGCGCCAGCAGCCTGGGACAGGGATCCTACAATGAGCAGTTCTTC
CASSLGQGSYNEQFF
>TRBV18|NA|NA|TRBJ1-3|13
TGTGCCAGCTCTCCCGGGGCCCGAAACACCATATATTTT
CASSPGARNTIYF
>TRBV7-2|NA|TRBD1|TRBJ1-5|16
TGTGCCAGCAGCGGCATGGGCGGACAGGGAGGTCAGCCCCAGCATTTT
CASSGMGGQGGQPQHF
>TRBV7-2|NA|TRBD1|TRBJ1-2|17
TGTGCCAGCAGCCCCCCTCCGGGACAGGGGGATACCTATGGCTACACCTTC
CASSPPPGQGDTYGYTF
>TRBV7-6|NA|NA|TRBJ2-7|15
TGTGCCAGCAGCCCCCAGGTTGGGTATCTCTACGAGCAGTACTTC
CASSPQVGYLYEQYF
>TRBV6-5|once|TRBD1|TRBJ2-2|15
TGTGCCACCTGGGACAGGGGGGCGAACACCGGGGAGCTGTTTTTT
CATWDRGANTGELFF
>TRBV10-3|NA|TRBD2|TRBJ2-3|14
TGTGCCACCGGGACTACCACGTCCACAGATACGCAGTATTTT
CATGTTTSTDTQYF
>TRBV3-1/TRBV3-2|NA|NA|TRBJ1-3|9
TGTGCGTCTGGAAACACCATATATTTT
CASGNTIYF
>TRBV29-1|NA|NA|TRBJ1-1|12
TGCAGCGTTGCGACTAGTCGGACTGAAGCTTTCTTT
CSVATSRTEAFF
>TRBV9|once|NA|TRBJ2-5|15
TGTGCCAGCAGCACCCCGACCCCCTACAGAGAGACCCAGTACTTC
CASSTPTPYRETQYF
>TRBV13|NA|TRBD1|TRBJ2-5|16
TGTGCCAGCAGCTTAATCACAGGGGGGATTTGGGAGACCCAGTACTTC
CASSLITGGIWETQYF
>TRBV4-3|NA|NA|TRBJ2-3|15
TGCGCCAGCAGCCGTCGGGACGCTATCACAGATACGCAGTATTTT
CASSRRDAITDTQYF
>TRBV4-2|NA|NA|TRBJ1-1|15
TGTGCCAGCAGCCAAGGTATGGACAGAAACACTGAAGCTTTCTTT
CASSQGMDRNTEAFF
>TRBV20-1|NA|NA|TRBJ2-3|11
TGCAGGCCAGGGGTAGGGGATACGCAGTATTTT
CRPGVGDTQYF
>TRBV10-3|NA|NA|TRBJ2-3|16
TGTGCCATCAGTGAGTCGTGGCAGCTTTCCACAGATACGCAGTATTTT
CAISESWQLSTDTQYF
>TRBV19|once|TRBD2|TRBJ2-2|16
TGTGCCAGTAGTAAAGGACTAGCGGGAGGTACCGGGGAGCTGTTTTTT
CASSKGLAGGTGELFF
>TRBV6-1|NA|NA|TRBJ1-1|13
TGTGCCTCAAGGGAGGGAATGAACACTGAAGCTTTCTTT
CASREGMNTEAFF
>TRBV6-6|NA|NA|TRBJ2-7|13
TGTGCCAGCAGGGCGACAGCTCCCTACGAGCAGTACTTC
CASRATAPYEQYF
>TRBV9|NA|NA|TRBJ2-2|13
TGTGCCAGCAGCGTATCAGTGGCCGGGGAGCTGTTTTTT
CASSVSVAGELFF
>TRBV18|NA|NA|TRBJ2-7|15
TGTGCCAGCTCAGGGACGATCGGGACAATATTGCAACAGTACTTC
CASSGTIGTILQQYF
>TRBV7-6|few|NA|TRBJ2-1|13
TGTGCCAGCAGCCGGTCGGACAGTCGAGAGCAGTTCTTC
CASSRSDSREQFF